These 10 T cell receptor beta chains share one sample of origin, sequenced in a study of T cells in Graves' hyperthyroidism and ophthalmopathy. The CDR3 regions of TCR beta were amplified from RNA transcripts. With the HTBI primer set, the TCR CDR3 went through a first round of RT-PCR. One entry per CDR3 protein, called by TCRdb with MiXCR from the multiplex PCR reads. Found here are hundreds of thousands of distinct CDR3 sequences, 45% of them singletons; the top ten hold approximately 6.8%. The sequenced material came from peripheral blood or thyroid tissue (not recorded which). These receptors all stem from an adult man with Graves' disease, either hyperthyroidism or ophthalmopathy (not recorded which).

This clonotype was seen more than once but under ten times. J is TRBJ1-6 and V is TRBV12-3 or TRBV12-4; D is undetermined. The CDR3 is 14 amino acids. V was cut by 3 bases and J by 4 bases, with 7 bases left in between. CDR3 sequence reads: CASSLAQYNSPLHF. The CDR3 DNA reads TGTGCCAGCAGTTTGGCACAATATAATTCACCCCTCCACTTT.

A word on this clonotype: It is likely a read error, because the conserved phenylalanine at the end of the CDR3 is missing. It is unclear where the CDR3 begins or ends on the DNA, so no DNA is shown, and the CDR3 is as TCRdb lists it. This sequence joins TRBV2 and TRBJ1-4. From germline, CDR1 is SNHLY and CDR2 FYNNEI. The CDR3 is made up of 9 amino acids, end residues included. CDR3 region: CASSEPGLY.

A note on this clonotype: With a much larger clone just one base away, this may be a read error. The chain combines TRBV7-7 with TRBJ2-5; 11 bases agree with TRBD1. The CDR3 has 15 amino acids. The germline CDR1 and CDR2 sequences are SSHAT and FNYEAQ (reference sequence). CDR3 sequence: CASSRGQGAGETQYF. The CDR3 DNA reads TGTGCTAGCAGCCGAGGACAGGGGGCTGGGGAGACCCAGTACTTC. Full variable domain (outside the CDR3, taken from reference TRBV7-7 and TRBJ2-5): GAGVSQSPRYKVTKRGQDVTLRCDPISSHATLYWYQQALGQGPEFLTYFNYEAQPDKSGLPSDRFSAERPEGSISTLTIQRTEQRDSAMYRCASSRGQGAGETQYFGPGTRLLVL.

This clonotype was observed once. One junction end disagrees with the germline gene, perhaps due to a read error. The V and J genes are TRBV20-1 and TRBJ2-7, with 7 bases identical to TRBD2. The CDR3 has 15 residues. Germline V gene lookup returns CDR1 DFQATT and CDR2 SNEGSKA (reference sequence). The CDR3 sequence is CSASSGGFSPYERYF. CDR3 sequence (DNA): TGCAGTGCTAGTTCGGGAGGATTTAGTCCCTACGAGCGGTACTTC.

This sequence joins TRBV10-3 and TRBJ2-7; possible D gene TRBD1, 6 bases. V was trimmed by 0 bases and J by 1 base, leaving 10 bases between them. The CDR3 is made up of 15 amino acids. Germline V CDR1 and CDR2: ENHRY, SYGVKD. CDR3 sequence: CAISESGHQSYEQYF. Written as DNA, the CDR3 is TGTGCCATCAGTGAGTCGGGACACCAGTCCTACGAGCAGTACTTC.

The chain uses TRBV7-2 and TRBJ1-2, with 10 bases fitting TRBD1. The length of the CDR3 is 17 residues. V trimming: 5 bases; J trimming: 5 bases; junction bases outside the gene matches: 14. Looked up from germline, CDR1 is SGHTA and CDR2 is FQGNSA. For the CDR3, the DNA is TGTGCCAGCAGCAGGACCAGCCGGGACAGGGGAATATATGGCTACACCTTC. The encoded protein is CASSRTSRDRGIYGYTF.

This clonotype was observed a single time. This sequence joins TRBV7-2 and TRBJ1-1; D unresolved. Trimming left V 5 bases short and J 5 bases short, with 21 bases between. The CDR3 loop spans 16 amino acids. Germline V gene sequence: CDR1 SGHTA, CDR2 FQGNSA. For the CDR3, the DNA is TGTGCCAGCAGCCAAGAAGTAATGGGAGGGCGAACTGAAGCTTTCTTT. The encoded protein is CASSQEVMGGRTEAFF.

This clonotype was observed a few times. V gene TRBV6-5 combines with J gene TRBJ1-6, with 9 positions matching TRBD1. CDR1 and CDR2 (germline): MNHEY, SVGAGI. Trimming cost V 5 bases and J 8 bases; bases outside gene matches: 10. This CDR3 is 16 amino acids long. The DNA for the CDR3 is TGTGCCAGCAGTCGATCCTCGGGACAGGGTTATTCACCCCTCCACTTT. Amino acids: CASSRSSGQGYSPLHF.

Concerning this clonotype: This could be a read error, since a much larger clone is one nucleotide away. The chain combines TRBV10-3 with TRBJ1-5; D not resolved. CDR1 is ENHRY and CDR2 is SYGVKD in the germline V gene. V lost 0 bases, J lost 0 bases, and 6 bases lay in between. This CDR3 has 15 residues. The CDR3 is CAISESVCSNQPQHF. CDR3 bases: TGTGCCATCAGTGAGTCAGTGTGTAGCAATCAGCCCCAGCATTTT.

At least ten counts were recorded for this clonotype. The chain uses TRBV20-1 and TRBJ2-5; TRBD1 agrees at 9 bases. Per the germline V gene, CDR1 is DFQATT and CDR2 is SNEGSKA (reference sequence). The CDR3 extends over 13 amino acids. V lost 5 bases to trimming and J lost 4 bases; unmatched junction nucleotides: 5. The DNA of the CDR3 is TGCAGTGCTCCTGAGACAGGGGGAGAGACCCAGTACTTC. Amino acids: CSAPETGGETQYF.